The 30 T cell receptor beta chains in this list originate from one sample, sequenced in a study of graft-versus-host responses after intestinal transplantation. Profiled with immunoSEQ multiplex PCR; TCRdb holds only in-frame clones, not every one. This sample carries some 110,000 clones, approximately 90% of them seen once, and the ten largest clones take about 0.18%. No antigens are known for them. Sequencing was performed on unstimulated CD4+ T cells sorted from spleen or lymph node cells, taken before intestinal transplant. These receptors came from a human donor who received an intestinal transplant.

The rearrangement uses TRBV29-1 and TRBJ1-2; no reliable D call. The V gene lost 6 bases and the J gene lost 7 bases, with 15 bases spanning the gap. The CDR3 length is 12 residues. Germline V gene data show CDR1 as SQVTM and CDR2 as ANQGSEA. This CDR3 reads CSVGKSRFGYTF. In nucleotides, the CDR3 is TGCAGCGTCGGGAAGTCCAGGTTTGGCTACACCTTC.

V gene TRBV2 combines with J gene TRBJ1-5, with a possible D match to TRBD1 (6 bases). V lost 6 bases to trimming and J lost 1 base, with 13 bases between them. The CDR3 is 15 amino acids. Per the germline V gene, CDR1 is SNHLY and CDR2 is FYNNEI. The DNA of the CDR3 is TGTGCCAGCAGGGAGCGCAGGGGAAGCAATCAGCCCCAGCATTTT. Its translation is CASRERRGSNQPQHF. The full variable domain, in which reference TRBV2 and TRBJ1-5 provide the parts outside the CDR3, is EPEVTQTPSHQVTQMGQEVILRCVPISNHLYFYWYRQILGQKVEFLVSFYNNEISEKSEIFDDQFSVERPDGSNFTLKIRSTKLEDSAMYFCASRERRGSNQPQHFGDGTRLSIL.

The chain recombines TRBV7-3 with TRBJ2-7, with TRBD2 as a possible D gene (5 bases). The V and J ends lost 3 bases and 7 bases respectively, with 13 bases between them. From germline, CDR1 is SGHTA and CDR2 FQGTGA. This CDR3 contains 13 residues. DNA for the CDR3: TGTGCCAGCAGCTTGGGCCCCACGGGGGAGCAGTACTTC. Translating gives CASSLGPTGEQYF.

V and J are TRBV6-1 and TRBJ1-5, with D perhaps TRBD1 (5 bases). This CDR3 spans 16 amino acids. V dropped 3 bases and J dropped 1 base, with 13 bases sitting between them. The germline CDR1 and CDR2 sequences are MNHNS and SASEGT. The CDR3 here is CASSDPRVRSNQPQHF. The CDR3 nucleotides are TGTGCCAGCAGTGACCCCAGGGTTAGGAGCAATCAGCCCCAGCATTTT.

The chain recombines TRBV9 with TRBJ2-1; possible D gene TRBD1, 6 bases. Germline lookup yields CDR1 SGDLS and CDR2 YYNGEE. The length of the CDR3 is 17 residues. V gave up 3 bases and J gave up 2 bases, with 18 bases separating them. The CDR3 coding sequence is TGTGCCAGCAGCGCAGGTACAGGGCGGTTAACCTACAATGAGCAGTTCTTC. Protein product: CASSAGTGRLTYNEQFF.

This clone was detected once. The genes are TRBV5-4 and TRBJ2-3, with 12 positions matching TRBD2. Germline V gene sequence: CDR1 SGHNT, CDR2 YYREEE (reference sequence). V dropped 4 bases and J dropped 6; count of bases not matched to a gene: 6. CDR3 length equals 15 residues. The CDR3 here is CASSPLAGGADTQYF. In nucleotides, the CDR3 is TGTGCCAGCAGCCCACTAGCGGGGGGAGCCGATACGCAGTATTTT.

V is TRBV7-2 and J is TRBJ2-1; 11 bases are a match to TRBD2. Per germline, CDR1 SGHTA and CDR2 FQGNSA. J was trimmed by 3 bases and V by 1 base; bases with no gene match: 2. The CDR3 is made up of 16 amino acids. CDR3 coding DNA: TGTGCCAGCAGCTTAGGGCTAGCGGGGGGCTACAATGAGCAGTTCTTC. Amino acid sequence: CASSLGLAGGYNEQFF.

This clone was seen a handful of times. This rearrangement joins TRBV4-2 to TRBJ1-4, with D possibly being TRBD1 (5 bases). Germline V gives CDR1 LGHNA, CDR2 YNFKEQ. The V gene lost 1 base and the J gene lost 0 bases, with 12 bases spanning the gap. The CDR3 consists of 17 residues. In DNA form, the CDR3 reads TGTGCCAGCAGCCAAGTGGGCAGGGAAGCAACTAATGAAAAACTGTTTTTT. Its protein is CASSQVGREATNEKLFF.

V and J are TRBV5-1 and TRBJ2-7, with TRBD2 matching over 13 bases. This CDR3 spans 15 amino acids. The V segment lost 3 bases and the J segment 2 bases; nucleotides outside the gene matches: 2. In germline, CDR1 is SGHRS, CDR2 YFSETQ. Here the CDR3 reads CASSSGLAGTYEQYF. CDR3 nucleotide sequence: TGCGCCAGCAGCTCGGGACTAGCGGGAACCTACGAGCAGTACTTC.

V gene TRBV19 combines with J gene TRBJ2-4; 11 bases match TRBD2. This CDR3 contains 17 residues. J gave up 8 bases and V 6 bases, and 15 bases lay outside the gene matches. In germline, CDR1 is LNHDA, CDR2 SQIVND (reference sequence). The DNA for the CDR3 is TGTGCCAGTAGAAGGATAGCGGGAGGGTCCGGGCGGTACATTCAGTACTTC. Its protein is CASRRIAGGSGRYIQYF.

The DNA for the CDR3 is TGTGCCAGCAGGCCGACAGGCGGAAACACCATATATTTT. It codes for CASRPTGGNTIYF. The gene calls are TRBV5-5 and TRBJ1-3; possibly TRBD1 for D (6 bases). The CDR3 is made up of 13 amino acids. V lost 5 bases and J lost 4, with 10 bases in between. Germline CDR1 and CDR2: SGHKS and YYEKEE (reference sequence). The whole variable domain, filled in from reference TRBV5-5 and TRBJ1-3, reads DAGVTQSPTHLIKTRGQQVTLRCSPISGHKSVSWYQQVLGQGPQFIFQYYEKEERGRGNFPDRFSARQFPNYSSELNVNALLLGDSALYLCASRPTGGNTIYFGEGSWLTVV.

The genes are TRBV2 and TRBJ1-4, with D perhaps TRBD1 (6 bases). The germline V and J ends were trimmed by 1 base and 3 bases, with 9 bases remaining between them. Germline V gives CDR1 SNHLY, CDR2 FYNNEI. The CDR3 loop spans 15 amino acids. DNA for the CDR3: TGTGCCAGCAGTGAAGTGGGGGCCTCTAATGAAAAACTGTTTTTT. Translating gives CASSEVGASNEKLFF.

The genes are TRBV2 and TRBJ2-7; 11 bases agree with TRBD2. Trimming cost V 8 bases and J 5 bases; bases outside gene matches: 5. Germline CDR1 is SNHLY and CDR2 is FYNNEI. The CDR3 covers 13 residues. The CDR3 DNA reads as TGTGCCAGCGGGACTAGCGGTACGAACGAGCAGTACTTC. Residues: CASGTSGTNEQYF.

This clone was found once. The V and J genes are TRBV5-4 and TRBJ2-1; TRBD2 aligns across 7 bases. V shed 0 bases and J 0 bases; nucleotides not matched to a gene: 0. The CDR3 loop spans 15 amino acids. Germline lookup yields CDR1 SGHNT and CDR2 YYREEE (reference sequence). The CDR3 bases are TGTGCCAGCAGCTTGGGGGGGGGCTCCTACAATGAGCAGTTCTTC. Residues: CASSLGGGSYNEQFF.

This chain links TRBV5-1 with TRBJ2-5, with 7 bases identical to TRBD2. This CDR3 has 15 residues. From germline, CDR1 is SGHRS and CDR2 YFSETQ. With 4 bases clipped from V and 0 bases from J, the junction kept 6 bases outside the gene matches. The CDR3 here is CASSKPSGYQETQYF. Written as DNA, the CDR3 is TGCGCCAGCAGCAAGCCTAGCGGTTACCAAGAGACCCAGTACTTC.

The chain employs TRBV2 and TRBJ2-2, with 8 bases matching TRBD2. The CDR3 consists of 16 residues. Germline V gives CDR1 SNHLY, CDR2 FYNNEI. Trimming cost V 0 bases and J 6 bases; bases outside gene matches: 6. Here the CDR3 reads CASSEAGLGFPGELFF. CDR3 sequence (DNA): TGTGCCAGCAGTGAAGCGGGACTAGGGTTCCCCGGGGAGCTGTTTTTT.

The rearrangement uses TRBV6-1 and TRBJ1-5; D is unclear. The CDR3 length is 13 residues. The ends were cut back, 2 bases at V and 2 bases at J, with 4 bases in the middle. CDR1 and CDR2 from the germline V gene are MNHNS and SASEGT. CDR3 protein: CASSEQGNQPQHF. DNA of the CDR3: TGTGCCAGCAGTGAACAGGGCAATCAGCCCCAGCATTTT.

The gene calls are TRBV28 and TRBJ2-6; possibly TRBD1 for D (5 bases). The V gene's germline CDR1 is MDHEN and CDR2 SYDVKM. This CDR3 region has 16 residues. The germline V and J ends were trimmed by 6 bases and 0 bases, with 12 bases remaining between them. CDR3 DNA sequence: TGTGCCAGCAGCAGGGCCGATAGCTCTGGGGCCAACGTCCTGACTTTC. Its translation is CASSRADSSGANVLTF.

The J gene is TRBJ1-5, the V gene TRBV28, with TRBD1 matching 7 bases. Germline CDR1 and CDR2: MDHEN and SYDVKM. The CDR3 has 15 amino acids. The J segment lost 5 bases and the V segment lost 1 base, leaving 5 bases of the junction unmatched. The CDR3 here is CASSLSLGQHQPQHF. The CDR3, as DNA: TGTGCCAGCAGTTTATCCCTGGGACAGCATCAGCCCCAGCATTTT. The variable domain in full, with the rest retrieved from reference TRBV28 and TRBJ1-5, is DVKVTQSSRYLVKRTGEKVFLECVQDMDHENMFWYRQDPGLGLRLIYFSYDVKMKEKGDIPEGYSVSREKKERFSLILESASTNQTSMYLCASSLSLGQHQPQHFGDGTRLSIL.

The V call is TRBV11-2, the J call TRBJ2-3; TRBD1 aligns across 8 bases. Germline V gene lookup returns CDR1 SGHAT and CDR2 FQNNGV. With V trimmed by 3 bases and J by 0 bases, 8 bases remained unmatched. This CDR3 is 17 amino acids long. The CDR3 region has the DNA TGTGCCAGCAGCTTGACAGGGGCGGCCTCTAGCACAGATACGCAGTATTTT. Its protein is CASSLTGAASSTDTQYF. Based on the CDR3 plus reference TRBV11-2 and TRBJ2-3, the full variable domain is EAGVAQSPRYKIIEKRQSVAFWCNPISGHATLYWYQQILGQGPKLLIQFQNNGVVDDSQLPKDRFSAERLKGVDSTLKIQPAKLEDSAVYLCASSLTGAASSTDTQYFGPGTRLTVL.

The chain combines TRBV28 with TRBJ1-2, with 7 bases lining up with TRBD1. The CDR3 is 15 amino acids. CDR1 and CDR2 (germline): MDHEN, SYDVKM. V dropped 3 bases and J dropped 4; count of bases not matched to a gene: 8. The CDR3 loop reads CASSFPQGTVYGYTF. The CDR3 DNA reads TGTGCCAGCAGTTTCCCCCAAGGGACAGTCTATGGCTACACCTTC.

The chain has TRBV19 and TRBJ1-1; TRBD1 is a possible D gene (5 bases). The germline CDR1 and CDR2 sequences are LNHDA and SQIVND (reference sequence). With 9 bases removed from V and 4 bases from J, the gap between germline ends came to 18 bases. The CDR3 contains 14 residues. The CDR3 sequence: CASTRGPVTTEAFF. The CDR3 DNA follows: TGTGCCAGCACGCGGGGCCCAGTGACCACTGAAGCTTTCTTT.

CDR3 nucleotides: TGTGCCAGCAGCGCGGGAGGGAAGCGAGGCACAGATACGCAGTATTTT. Its translation: CASSAGGKRGTDTQYF. J is TRBJ2-3 and V is TRBV5-4, with 9 nucleotides matching TRBD2. CDR1 and CDR2 from the germline V gene are SGHNT and YYREEE (reference sequence). V was clipped by 4 bases and J by 1 base; unmatched bases: 7. The CDR3 length is 16 residues.

J is TRBJ2-1 and V is TRBV5-1; 13 bases map to TRBD2. The junction had 5 bases not matched to a gene; V was cut back by 4 bases and J by 4 bases. The CDR3 consists of 16 residues. CDR1 is SGHRS, CDR2 YFSETQ, per germline. In nucleotides, the CDR3 is TGCGCCAGCAGCCTGGGACTAGCGGGGAGATACAATGAGCAGTTCTTC. This translates into CASSLGLAGRYNEQFF.

The chain links TRBV4-2 to TRBJ2-1; a weak D match, TRBD2 (6 bases). The CDR3 loop spans 16 amino acids. Germline V gene lookup returns CDR1 LGHNA and CDR2 YNFKEQ. Trimming left V 0 bases short and J 4 bases short, with 13 bases between. The CDR3 region is CASSQEKAGPYNEQFF. Here the CDR3 DNA reads TGTGCCAGCAGCCAAGAGAAAGCGGGCCCTTACAATGAGCAGTTCTTC.

The chain joins TRBV6-5 to TRBJ1-1, with D unresolved. Germline lookup yields CDR1 MNHEY and CDR2 SVGAGI. The length of the CDR3 is 13 residues. Deletions cut 0 bases from V and 5 bases from J, with 7 bases between. The CDR3 DNA reads TGTGCCAGCAGTTACTCGAGAAAAACTGAAGCTTTCTTT. It translates to CASSYSRKTEAFF.

V usage is TRBV19 and J usage is TRBJ2-5; TRBD1 might be the D (5 bases). Looked up from germline, CDR1 is LNHDA and CDR2 is SQIVND (reference sequence). This CDR3 spans 13 amino acids. V lost 5 bases and J lost 7, with 14 bases in between. As DNA, the CDR3 is TGTGCCAGTAGTCCTCCAGGGTTACGGACCCAGTACTTC. It translates to CASSPPGLRTQYF.

The chain joins TRBV27 to TRBJ2-3; D perhaps matches TRBD2 (7 bases). This CDR3 spans 13 amino acids. Germline-derived CDR1 and CDR2 are MNHEY and SMNVEV (reference sequence). Trimming took 3 bases from V and 7 from J, leaving 11 bases between them. The CDR3 protein is CASSFGGPYTQYF. CDR3 bases: TGTGCCAGCAGTTTCGGGGGGCCTTATACGCAGTATTTT.

The DNA of the CDR3 is TGTGCAAGTCGCTTAAATGTGGGCCTTTACAGGGGCCTAGCCAAAAACATTCAGTACTTC. Translated, it gives CASRLNVGLYRGLAKNIQYF. The V call is TRBV12-2, the J call TRBJ2-4; TRBD1, the table's D call, lacks a check against the DNA. TRBV12-2 is labeled a pseudogene. The CDR3 runs 20 residues.

The chain joins TRBV6-5 to TRBJ2-1; possibly TRBD1 for D (5 bases). The CDR3 consists of 13 residues. V gave up 4 bases and J gave up 4 bases, with 8 bases separating them. Germline V gene sequence: CDR1 MNHEY, CDR2 SVGAGI. The CDR3 region is CASSSNRYNEQFF. In DNA form, the CDR3 reads TGTGCCAGCAGTTCGAACAGGTACAATGAGCAGTTCTTC.